Listed here are 14 T cell receptor beta chains from one sample, sequenced in a study of blood T cell repertoires in COVID-19. Data came from immunoSEQ multiplex PCR; TCRdb stores just in-frame clones and leaves some out. The sample yields 65,000 to 85,000 clones, roughly nine tenths seen once. The sample taken for sequencing was peripheral blood. Source of these receptors: a man aged 45-60 years with acute or convalescent COVID-19.

V is TRBV2 and J is TRBJ2-6; D unresolved. V lost 6 bases and J 2 bases, leaving 8 bases between the germline ends. There are 14 residues in the CDR3. Per germline, CDR1 SNHLY and CDR2 FYNNEI. CDR3 protein: CASSRFAGANVLTF. The CDR3 DNA sequence: TGTGCCAGCAGCAGGTTCGCTGGGGCCAACGTCCTGACTTTC.

V usage is TRBV7-3 and J usage is TRBJ1-1; D gene ambiguous. CDR1 and CDR2 from the germline V gene are SGHTA and FQGTGA. The V end was cut by 1 base, the J end by 5 bases, with 8 bases between. The CDR3 loop spans 13 amino acids. The CDR3 here is CASSLKAGTEAFF. In DNA form, the CDR3 reads TGTGCCAGCAGCTTAAAGGCCGGGACTGAAGCTTTCTTT. Together with reference TRBV7-3 and TRBJ1-1, the CDR3 gives the full variable domain: GAGVSQTPSNKVTEKGKYVELRCDPISGHTALYWYRQSLGQGPEFLIYFQGTGAADDSGLPNDRFFAVRPEGSVSTLKIQRTERGDSAVYLCASSLKAGTEAFFGQGTRLTVV.

This clone has just one count. The genes are TRBV7-9 and TRBJ1-6, with 11 bases aligning to TRBD1. The CDR3 covers 16 residues. The germline gives CDR1 SEHNR, CDR2 FQNEAQ (reference sequence). The J segment lost 11 bases and the V segment lost 5 bases, leaving 11 bases of the junction unmatched. In DNA form, the CDR3 reads TGTGCCAGCAGCCGAGGACAGGGGGCTTCATCGGCACCCCTCCACTTT. The encoded protein is CASSRGQGASSAPLHF.

This clone occurred once. The chain combines TRBV28 with TRBJ1-2; 11 bases are a match to TRBD1. The CDR3 consists of 14 residues. The junction had 2 bases not matched to a gene; V was cut back by 6 bases and J by 2 bases. Germline CDR1 and CDR2: MDHEN and SYDVKM. CDR3 in amino acids: CASSRDRGNYGYTF. The CDR3 coding sequence is TGTGCCAGCAGCCGGGACAGGGGGAACTATGGCTACACCTTC.

The CDR3 sequence is CATSRGQDRGRLNTEAFF. CDR3 bases: TGTGCCACCAGCAGAGGACAGGACAGGGGGCGCTTGAACACTGAAGCTTTCTTT. The rearrangement links TRBV15 to TRBJ1-1; 11 nucleotides match TRBD1. There are 18 residues in the CDR3. The germline V gene encodes CDR1 LNHNV and CDR2 YYDKDF (reference sequence). After removal of 1 base from V and 0 bases from J, the junction contained 7 bases not matched to a gene.

The chain carries TRBV4-1 and TRBJ1-2; 10 bases map to TRBD1. The CDR3 loop spans 14 amino acids. Germline V gives CDR1 MGHRA, CDR2 YSYEKL. V gave up 4 bases and J gave up 1 base; unmatched junction bases: 0. CDR3 DNA sequence: TGCGCCAGCAGCCGGGACAGGGGTAACTATGGCTACACCTTC. Translating it yields CASSRDRGNYGYTF.

The chain has TRBV24-1 and TRBJ1-1; D might be TRBD1 (5 bases). The CDR3 runs to 14 residues. Germline CDR1 reads KGHDR; CDR2 reads SFDVKD. Between the trimmed V and J ends, which lost 5 bases and 5 bases, there was a span of 14 bases. The CDR3 coding sequence is TGTGCCACCAGTGCCGGCCAGGGCCGGACTGAAGCTTTCTTT. Residues: CATSAGQGRTEAFF.

The chain carries TRBV15 and TRBJ2-3; 15 bases are a match to TRBD2. Germline lookup yields CDR1 LNHNV and CDR2 YYDKDF (reference sequence). This CDR3 has 16 residues. V lost 3 bases to trimming and J lost 8 bases; unmatched junction nucleotides: 6. CDR3 sequence: CATSSGGLAGGSTQYF. The CDR3 nucleotides read TGTGCCACCAGCAGTGGGGGACTAGCGGGAGGTAGTACGCAGTATTTT.

The chain has TRBV6-5 and TRBJ1-5; D gene ambiguous. The V end lost 6 bases, the J end lost 1 base, and 7 bases lay between the germline ends. This CDR3 has 13 amino acids. Germline loops: CDR1 MNHEY, CDR2 SVGAGI. The CDR3 loop is CASSRGSNQPQHF. CDR3 nucleotide sequence: TGTGCCAGCAGCCGGGGAAGCAATCAGCCCCAGCATTTT.

The chain recombines TRBV7-9 with TRBJ2-1; 10 positions agree with TRBD1. This CDR3 has 16 residues. The V gene end was trimmed by 2 bases and the J gene end by 8 bases; junction bases not matched to a gene: 9. Looked up from germline, CDR1 is SEHNR and CDR2 is FQNEAQ (reference sequence). The DNA for the CDR3 is TGTGCCAGCAGCTTAAACGGACAGGGGGGAGACGATGAGCAGTTCTTC. Amino acids: CASSLNGQGGDDEQFF. Drawing the rest from reference TRBV7-9 and TRBJ2-1, the complete variable domain is DTGVSQNPRHKITKRGQNVTFRCDPISEHNRLYWYRQTLGQGPEFLTYFQNEAQLEKSRLLSDRFSAERPKGSFSTLEIQRTEQGDSAMYLCASSLNGQGGDDEQFFGPGTRLTVL.

V usage is TRBV4-2 and J usage is TRBJ1-1, with TRBD1 as a possible D gene (6 bases). The CDR3 extends over 16 amino acids. Trimming took 1 base from V and 4 from J, leaving 16 bases between them. CDR1 LGHNA and CDR2 YNFKEQ come from the germline V gene. CDR3 sequence: CASSQGPQGRGTEAFF. The CDR3 coding sequence is TGTGCCAGCAGCCAAGGACCACAGGGCAGGGGCACTGAAGCTTTCTTT.

This clone was recorded once. This chain links TRBV18 with TRBJ2-7; TRBD1 matches at 9 bases. V lost 5 bases to trimming and J lost 5 bases; unmatched junction nucleotides: 7. Looked up from germline, CDR1 is KGHSH and CDR2 is LQKENI. CDR3 length: 14 amino acids. DNA for the CDR3: TGTGCCAGCTCAGGAGGACAGGGGTCCGACGAGCAGTACTTC. Protein sequence: CASSGGQGSDEQYF.

This sequence joins TRBV4-1 and TRBJ2-3, with D possibly TRBD2 on 5 matching bases. Germline V gives CDR1 MGHRA, CDR2 YSYEKL. The CDR3 has 14 amino acids. Trimming pared 4 bases from V and 4 bases from J, leaving 12 bases between. The CDR3 nucleotides read TGCGCCAGCAGCCCCCGGTTGGGAGCAGATACGCAGTATTTT. Protein product: CASSPRLGADTQYF.

The rearrangement links TRBV6-2 or TRBV6-3 to TRBJ2-1; 7 nucleotides line up with TRBD2. Germline CDR1 is MNHEY and CDR2 is SVGEGT. The CDR3 loop spans 17 amino acids. V dropped 2 bases and J dropped 9; count of bases not matched to a gene: 16. CDR3 amino acids: CASSYHLTSAPGGEQFF. CDR3 nucleotide sequence: TGTGCCAGCAGTTACCACCTTACTAGCGCTCCCGGCGGTGAGCAGTTCTTC.